These T cell receptor beta chains were read from a single sample in a study of blood T cell repertoires in COVID-19. The assay was immunoSEQ multiplex PCR, and TCRdb's table has in-frame clones only and misses some. The sample has 150,000 to 250,000 clones, roughly 79% seen once. The sequenced material came from peripheral blood. These receptors came from a human donor with acute or convalescent COVID-19. The donor label of this sample is uncertain. CDR3s include the opening cysteine and the closing phenylalanine or tryptophan. A D gene is named only where the DNA matches it firmly. Only some rows state a clone size, as once, few, many or a class for expanded clones.

>14|TRBJ1-3|.|TRBV28|once
TGTGCCAGCAGGGGTCCGGGTACTGGAAACACCATATATTTT
CASRGPGTGNTIYF
>14|TRBJ2-7|TRBD1|TRBV5-6|.
TGTGCCAGCAGCCGGACAGGGGTTTCCTACGAGCAGTACTTC
CASSRTGVSYEQYF
>14|TRBJ1-3|TRBD1|TRBV29-1|.
TGCAGCGCTACAGGGGATTGGGCTGGAAACACCATATATTTT
CSATGDWAGNTIYF
>14|TRBJ2-7|.|TRBV30|few
TGTGCCTGGAGATCGGCGGGTGTCTTCGAAGAGCAGTACTTC
CAWRSAGVFEEQYF
>14|TRBJ2-7|.|TRBV7-2|.
TGTGCCAGCAGGGGCCAGGGGGGCTACTACGAGCAGTACTTC
CASRGQGGYYEQYF
>17|TRBJ2-2|.|TRBV19|.
TGTGCCAGTAGTATCCCCCCTGGCCGTGGGAGCACCGGGGAGCTGTTTTTT
CASSIPPGRGSTGELFF
>16|TRBJ1-6|.|TRBV27|.
TGTGCCAGCACTACAATGGGGCGGACCTATAATTCACCCCTCCACTTT
CASTTMGRTYNSPLHF
>13|TRBJ1-2|.|TRBV12-3/TRBV12-4|.
TGTGCCAGCAGGACCGACAGGCCATATGGCTACACCTTC
CASRTDRPYGYTF
>14|TRBJ1-6|.|TRBV7-9|.
TGTGCCAGCAGCCCCTCCTTCGACAGTTCACCCCTCCACTTT
CASSPSFDSSPLHF
>16|TRBJ2-7|TRBD2|TRBV20-1|.
TGCAGTGCTAGTGTCCCTAGCGGGAGGGCCACCTACGAGCAGTACTTC
CSASVPSGRATYEQYF